The 8 T cell receptor beta chains given below trace back to one sample, sequenced in a study of CD8 T cells in ankylosing spondylitis. TCRdb itself ran the 5' RACE reads through MiXCR, one entry per CDR3 protein. The table shows 180,000 or so distinct CDR3 sequences, with 9.5% to 13% occurring only once. The sequencing sample was made of blood, either unsorted or a sorted T cell fraction (not recorded which). Receptor source: a male donor with ankylosing spondylitis or in good health (not recorded which).

This clonotype was counted ten times or more. J is TRBJ1-1 and V is TRBV5-1; 7 nucleotides align to TRBD1. Trimming removed 0 bases from V and 3 bases from J; junction bases left unmatched: 5. The CDR3 has 15 residues. Germline loops: CDR1 SGHRS, CDR2 YFSETQ. CDR3 DNA: TGCGCCAGCAGCTTGGCAACAGGGGTGGACACTGAAGCTTTCTTT. The encoded protein is CASSLATGVDTEAFF.

The chain uses TRBV20-1 and TRBJ2-1, with 7 bases fitting TRBD1. The germline CDR1 and CDR2 sequences are DFQATT and SNEGSKA (reference sequence). V trimming: 3 bases; J trimming: 5 bases; junction bases outside the gene matches: 16. This CDR3 contains 17 residues. As DNA, the CDR3 is TGCAGTGCTAGCCCAAGTTTTACAGGGGCCAGAGACAATGAGCAGTTCTTC. The encoded protein is CSASPSFTGARDNEQFF.

This clonotype was recorded a few times. The genes are TRBV7-7 and TRBJ2-5; TRBD1 matches 8 bases. The germline V gene has CDR1 SSHAT and CDR2 FNYEAQ (reference sequence). The CDR3 length is 16 residues. V shed 5 bases, J shed 1 base, and the junction held 9 bases outside the gene matches. The CDR3 reads CASSPGDRLFQETQYF. Here the CDR3 DNA reads TGTGCCAGCAGCCCCGGGGACAGGCTTTTCCAAGAGACCCAGTACTTC.

This clonotype was detected ten times or more. J is TRBJ2-5 and V is TRBV12-3 or TRBV12-4, with 9 bases that match TRBD1. J lost 1 base, V lost 7 bases, and 10 bases had no gene match. The CDR3 runs 16 residues. The CDR3 region has the DNA TGTGCCAGCACCAAAAGACAGGGGGTCGGCCAAGAGACCCAGTACTTC. This encodes CASTKRQGVGQETQYF.

The sample holds many counts of this clonotype. The chain employs TRBV9 and TRBJ2-1; no firm D call. The germline CDR1 and CDR2 sequences are SGDLS and YYNGEE. V was shortened by 0 bases and J by 0 bases, with 4 bases between the two germline ends. The CDR3 sequence is 14 residues long. The CDR3 coding sequence is TGTGCCAGCAGCGTAGGGGGCTCCTACAATGAGCAGTTCTTC. Translated: CASSVGGSYNEQFF.

This clonotype occurred many times. The chain links TRBV2 to TRBJ1-2; D ambiguous. The CDR3 spans 12 residues. Germline values: CDR1 SNHLY, CDR2 FYNNEI. The V and J ends lost 3 bases and 10 bases respectively, with 12 bases between them. Written as DNA, the CDR3 is TGTGCCAGCAGTGATCCGGGAGACTTCTACACCTTC. Its translation: CASSDPGDFYTF.

There are many counts of this clonotype. J is TRBJ1-6 and V is TRBV2; 9 nucleotides align to TRBD1. Germline CDR1 reads SNHLY; CDR2 reads FYNNEI. This CDR3 has 15 residues. With V trimmed by 6 bases and J by 7 bases, 7 bases remained unmatched. The DNA of the CDR3 is TGTGCCAGCAGACAACGGACAGGGGAAAATTCACCCCTCCACTTT. It translates to CASRQRTGENSPLHF.

This clonotype was found many times. The CDR3 nucleotides read TGCAGCGCTGGATACACCGGGGAGCTGTTTTTT. Translated, it gives CSAGYTGELFF. This chain joins TRBV29-1 and TRBJ2-2; D unclear. The length of the CDR3 is 11 residues. V was shortened by 7 bases and J by 3 bases, with 6 bases between the two germline ends. CDR1 and CDR2 from the germline V gene are SQVTM and ANQGSEA.